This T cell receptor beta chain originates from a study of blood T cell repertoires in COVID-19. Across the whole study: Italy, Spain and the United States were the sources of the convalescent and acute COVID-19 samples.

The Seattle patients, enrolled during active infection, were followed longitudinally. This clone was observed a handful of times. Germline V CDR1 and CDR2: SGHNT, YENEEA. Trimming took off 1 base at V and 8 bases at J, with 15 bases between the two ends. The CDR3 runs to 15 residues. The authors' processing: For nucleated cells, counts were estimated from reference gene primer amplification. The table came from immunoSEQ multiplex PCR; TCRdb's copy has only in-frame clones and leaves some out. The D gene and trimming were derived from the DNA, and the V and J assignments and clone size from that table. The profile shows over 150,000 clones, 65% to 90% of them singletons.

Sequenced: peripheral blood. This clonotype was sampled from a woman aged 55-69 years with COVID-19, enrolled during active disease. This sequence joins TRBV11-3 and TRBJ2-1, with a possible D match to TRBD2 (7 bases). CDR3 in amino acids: CASSLVRGPRDEQFF. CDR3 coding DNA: TGTGCCAGCAGCTTAGTGCGGGGGCCGAGGGATGAGCAGTTCTTC.